This T cell receptor beta chain was captured by sequencing in a study of cytomegalovirus exposure and HLA in healthy donors. Germline V gene data show CDR1 as SEHNR and CDR2 as FQNEAQ (reference sequence). V lost 8 bases to trimming and J lost 2 bases; unmatched junction nucleotides: 6. CDR3 size: 14 residues. This clone was seen only a few times. It was with 60 Vbeta and 13 Jbeta primers that the PCR ran. Using immunoSEQ multiplex PCR, the repertoire was profiled, and TCRdb retains in-frame clones only, with some absent. This table has about 160,000 clones, roughly 84% appearing once. The chain recombines TRBV7-9 with TRBJ1-5, with TRBD1 matching over 7 bases. The TCR sequence derives from a man aged 18 to 35 in good health and CMV-seronegative. Sequencing used PBMCs. CDR3 nucleotide sequence: TGTGCCAGCGGAGAGGGGGCTGGCAATCAGCCCCAGCATTTT. Protein sequence: CASGEGAGNQPQHF.